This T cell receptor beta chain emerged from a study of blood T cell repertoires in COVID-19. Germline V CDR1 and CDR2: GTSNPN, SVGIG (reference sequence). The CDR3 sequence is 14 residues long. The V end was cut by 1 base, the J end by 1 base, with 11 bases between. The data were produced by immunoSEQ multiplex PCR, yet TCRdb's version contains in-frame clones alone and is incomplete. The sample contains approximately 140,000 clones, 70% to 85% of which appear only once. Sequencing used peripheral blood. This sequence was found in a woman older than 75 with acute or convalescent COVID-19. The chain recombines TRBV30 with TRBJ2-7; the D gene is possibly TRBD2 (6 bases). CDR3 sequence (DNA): TGTGCCTGGAGTGCCAGACTAGGGTCCTACGAGCAGTACTTC. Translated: CAWSARLGSYEQYF.